What follows is one TCR beta chain and its context. This clonotype was seen more than once but under ten times. Its antigen is unknown. No quality values exist for individual bases; no much larger clone is one base distant. Sequenced using an Illumina NovaSeq 6000. TCR cDNA was synthesized by 5'RACE template switching, through which a universal primer site and unique molecular identifiers were introduced. Priming of cDNA synthesis was performed from both the TCR alpha and TCR beta constant segments. Library amplification involved two PCR steps, and the second step added sample barcodes and sequencing adapters. Libraries were sequenced on Illumina HiSeq 2500 (2x100 bp) or NovaSeq (2x150 bp). Per the original workflow: Reads were demultiplexed and collapsed into UMI consensus sequences with MIGEC, and V(D)J alignment was performed with MiXCR. Using edgeR on replicate PBMC samples, clonotypes were called vaccine-responding if FDR was below 0.01 and the log2 fold change was above 5 up to day 15. Each bulk clonotype was labeled CD4 or CD8 based on which sequenced repertoire, CD4 or CD8, contained the clonotype at higher abundance. TCRdb ran its own pipeline on the public reads, namely fastp trimming at Q25 and MiXCR clone calling, and kept in-frame beta chains. Rows with a matching CDR3 protein are joined into one entry that keeps the most common DNA and genes. The authors' filters were not applied to this entry. The sample table records around 340,000 distinct CDR3 sequences; 12% of these occur just once. The biggest ten clones account for approximately 3.3% of the sample.

These data originate in a study of T cells after yellow fever vaccination (dated by TCRdb to about 2019). As for the study more broadly: The SMART-Seq v4 Ultra Low Input RNA kit was used to prepare libraries from fractions with low cell numbers. Blood was drawn at multiple timepoints before and after primary and secondary immunization, with bulk PBMC replicates and cell subsets isolated. Bulk TCR alpha and beta repertoires were sequenced longitudinally to track T-cell clones before and after primary and booster YFV17D yellow fever vaccination. Two healthy male donors, one aged 18 to 30 and one aged 30 to 40 years, were included in the cohort. What the research found in general, with its limitations: Computational filtering was needed because FACS-sorted repertoires could contain abundant contaminating clonotypes from the bulk population. Most clones expanded after primary vaccination (approximately 97% of CD4 and around nine tenths of CD8) were re-detected after the booster, suggesting that broad memory maintenance occurred. The secondary T-cell response was weaker than the primary response but faster, peaking on day 5 instead of day 15. The study included only two donors, which limits how far the findings can be generalized. A small fraction of clonotypes appeared in both the CD4 and CD8 compartments, likely as a result of convergent recombination.

The CDR3 measures 12 amino acids from cysteine to phenylalanine. Only the CDR3 portion is preserved as DNA: 36 bases, with reading frame beginning at the first base. Via the germline V gene, CDR1 is MGHRA and CDR2 YSYEKL. Trimming costs V 2 bases and J 5 bases, and their ends lie 4 bases apart. Taken with the paper, the label for treatment or condition translates to: live attenuated yellow fever vaccine strain. PBMCs were isolated from peripheral blood using a standard Ficoll-Paque protocol. CD4 and CD8 T-cell fractions were isolated with Dynabeads CD4 and CD8 positive selection kits. TriZol was used to extract RNA from bulk PBMCs, from CD4 and CD8 fractions, and from dextramer-positive and dextramer-negative fractions.

This TCR derives from a man aged 18 to 35 who received the YFV17D yellow fever vaccine. The sample in question was CD4+ T cells sorted from PBMCs, obtained 15 days after the yellow fever booster vaccination. The sequence links TRBV4-1 to TRBJ2-1, with the D gene too uncertain to name. The CDR3 reads as follows: CASSQINNEQFF. At the DNA level, the sequence is TGCGCCAGCAGCCAAATTAACAATGAGCAGTTCTTC.